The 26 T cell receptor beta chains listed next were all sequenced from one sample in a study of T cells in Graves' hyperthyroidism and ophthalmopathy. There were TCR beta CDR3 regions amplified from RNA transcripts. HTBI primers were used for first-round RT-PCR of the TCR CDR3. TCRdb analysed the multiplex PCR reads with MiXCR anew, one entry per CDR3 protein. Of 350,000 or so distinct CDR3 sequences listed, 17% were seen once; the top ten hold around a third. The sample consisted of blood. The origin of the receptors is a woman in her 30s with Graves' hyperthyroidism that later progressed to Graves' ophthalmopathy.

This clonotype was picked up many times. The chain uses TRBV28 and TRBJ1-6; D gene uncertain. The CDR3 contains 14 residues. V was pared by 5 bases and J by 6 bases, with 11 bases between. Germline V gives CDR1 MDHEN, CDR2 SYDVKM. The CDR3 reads CASSPERVNSPLHF. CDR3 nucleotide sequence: TGTGCCAGCAGTCCCGAGCGGGTTAATTCACCCCTCCACTTT. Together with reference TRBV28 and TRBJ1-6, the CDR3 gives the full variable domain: DVKVTQSSRYLVKRTGEKVFLECVQDMDHENMFWYRQDPGLGLRLIYFSYDVKMKEKGDIPEGYSVSREKKERFSLILESASTNQTSMYLCASSPERVNSPLHFGNGTRLTVT.

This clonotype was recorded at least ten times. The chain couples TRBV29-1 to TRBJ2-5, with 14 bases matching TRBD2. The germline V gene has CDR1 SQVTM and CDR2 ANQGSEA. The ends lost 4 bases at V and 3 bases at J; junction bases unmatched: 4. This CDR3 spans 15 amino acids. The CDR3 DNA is TGCAGCGTTGTTCCGACTAGCGGGAGGGAAGAGACCCAGTACTTC. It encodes CSVVPTSGREETQYF.

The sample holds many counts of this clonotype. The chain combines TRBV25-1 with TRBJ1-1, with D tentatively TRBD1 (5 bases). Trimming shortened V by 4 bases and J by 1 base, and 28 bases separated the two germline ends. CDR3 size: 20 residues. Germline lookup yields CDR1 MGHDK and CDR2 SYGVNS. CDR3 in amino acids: CASSGYRSFELSIQNTEAFF. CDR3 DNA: TGTGCCAGCAGTGGCTACAGGAGCTTCGAGCTAAGCATTCAGAACACTGAAGCTTTCTTT.

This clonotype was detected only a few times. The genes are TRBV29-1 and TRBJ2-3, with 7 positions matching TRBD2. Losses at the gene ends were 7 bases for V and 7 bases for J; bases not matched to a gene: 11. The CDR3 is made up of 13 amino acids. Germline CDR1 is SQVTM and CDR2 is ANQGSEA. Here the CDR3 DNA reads TGCAGCGCCGTTTACCGGGGGGATTATACGCAGTATTTT. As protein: CSAVYRGDYTQYF.

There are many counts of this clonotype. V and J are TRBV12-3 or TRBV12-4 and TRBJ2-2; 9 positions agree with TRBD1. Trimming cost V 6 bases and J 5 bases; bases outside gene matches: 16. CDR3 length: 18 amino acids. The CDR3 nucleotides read TGTGCCAGCAGCCAGCCTCGCTCGGGACAGGGAAGAACCGGGGAGCTGTTTTTT. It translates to CASSQPRSGQGRTGELFF.

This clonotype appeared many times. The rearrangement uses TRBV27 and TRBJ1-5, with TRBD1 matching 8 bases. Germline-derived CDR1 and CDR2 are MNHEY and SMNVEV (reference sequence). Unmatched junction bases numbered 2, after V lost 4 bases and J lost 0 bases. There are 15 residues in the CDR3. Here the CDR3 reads CASSYTGGSNQPQHF. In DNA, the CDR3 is TGTGCCAGCAGTTATACAGGGGGTAGCAATCAGCCCCAGCATTTT.

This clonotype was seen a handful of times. The CDR3 DNA reads TGCAGTGCTAGAAACCCGACTAGTTTAGCCGGGGAGCTGTTTTTT. It codes for CSARNPTSLAGELFF. V and J are TRBV20-1 and TRBJ2-2; TRBD2 is a possible D gene (6 bases). The CDR3 runs to 15 residues. Germline V gives CDR1 DFQATT, CDR2 SNEGSKA (reference sequence). Trimming pared 2 bases from V and 6 bases from J, leaving 16 bases between.

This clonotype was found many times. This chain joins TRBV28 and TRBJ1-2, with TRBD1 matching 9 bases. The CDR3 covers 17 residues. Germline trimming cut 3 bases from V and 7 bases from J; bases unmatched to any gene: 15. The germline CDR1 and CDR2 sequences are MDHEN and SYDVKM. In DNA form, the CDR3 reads TGTGCCAGCAGTTTTATGTGGTCGTCGGGACAGGGCTCTGGCTACACCTTC. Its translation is CASSFMWSSGQGSGYTF.

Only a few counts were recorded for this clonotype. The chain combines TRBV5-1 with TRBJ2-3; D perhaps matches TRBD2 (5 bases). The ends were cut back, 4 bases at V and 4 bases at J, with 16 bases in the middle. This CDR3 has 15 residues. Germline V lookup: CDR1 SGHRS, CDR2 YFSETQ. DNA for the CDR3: TGCGCCAGCAGCATTGGTCGGGGTCCGGCAGATACGCAGTATTTT. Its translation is CASSIGRGPADTQYF.

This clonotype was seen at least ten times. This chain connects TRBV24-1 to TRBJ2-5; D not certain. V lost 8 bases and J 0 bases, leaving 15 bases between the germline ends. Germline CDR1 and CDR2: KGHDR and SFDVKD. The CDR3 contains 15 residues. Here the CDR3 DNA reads TGTGCCACCATCCTAAAAGGGCACGACCAAGAGACCCAGTACTTC. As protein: CATILKGHDQETQYF.

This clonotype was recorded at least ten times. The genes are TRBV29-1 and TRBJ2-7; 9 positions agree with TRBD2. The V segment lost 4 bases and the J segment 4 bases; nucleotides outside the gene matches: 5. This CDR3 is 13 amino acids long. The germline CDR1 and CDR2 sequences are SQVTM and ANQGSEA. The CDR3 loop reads CSVAREGRYEQYF. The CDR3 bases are TGCAGCGTTGCGCGGGAGGGCCGGTACGAGCAGTACTTC.

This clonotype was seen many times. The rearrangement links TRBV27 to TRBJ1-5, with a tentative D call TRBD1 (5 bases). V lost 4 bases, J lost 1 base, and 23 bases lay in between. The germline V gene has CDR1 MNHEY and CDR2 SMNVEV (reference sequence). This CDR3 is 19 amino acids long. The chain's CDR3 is CASSYISPGLWGSNQPQHF. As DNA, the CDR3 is TGTGCCAGCAGTTATATCTCCCCGGGACTTTGGGGGAGCAATCAGCCCCAGCATTTT.

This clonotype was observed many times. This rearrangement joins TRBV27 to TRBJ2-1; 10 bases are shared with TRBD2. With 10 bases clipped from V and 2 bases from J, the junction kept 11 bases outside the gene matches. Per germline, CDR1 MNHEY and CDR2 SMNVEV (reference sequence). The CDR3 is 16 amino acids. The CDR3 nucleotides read TGTGCCACCTCAGCTAGCGGGAGTAGCCCCTACAATGAGCAGTTCTTC. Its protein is CATSASGSSPYNEQFF.

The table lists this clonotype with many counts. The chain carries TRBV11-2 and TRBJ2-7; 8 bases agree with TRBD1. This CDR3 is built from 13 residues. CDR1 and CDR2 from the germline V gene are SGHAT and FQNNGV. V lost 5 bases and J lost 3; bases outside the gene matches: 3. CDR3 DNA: TGTGCCAGCAGCAACGGACAGGGCTACGAGCAGTACTTC. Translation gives CASSNGQGYEQYF.

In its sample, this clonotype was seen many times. Here the CDR3 DNA reads TGTGCCAGCAGTTTAAGGGCCGCAGTAACCTACAATGAGCAGTTCTTC. The encoded protein is CASSLRAAVTYNEQFF. The chain links TRBV12-3 or TRBV12-4 to TRBJ2-1; unclear D gene. V was shortened by 2 bases and J by 2 bases, with 13 bases between the two germline ends. The CDR3 has 16 amino acids.

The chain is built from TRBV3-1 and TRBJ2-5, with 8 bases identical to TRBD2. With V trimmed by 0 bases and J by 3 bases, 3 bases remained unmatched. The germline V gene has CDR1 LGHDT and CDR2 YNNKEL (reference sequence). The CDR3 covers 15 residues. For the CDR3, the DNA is TGTGCCAGCAGCCAAGACGGGGGGGCCGAAGAGACCCAGTACTTC. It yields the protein CASSQDGGAEETQYF.

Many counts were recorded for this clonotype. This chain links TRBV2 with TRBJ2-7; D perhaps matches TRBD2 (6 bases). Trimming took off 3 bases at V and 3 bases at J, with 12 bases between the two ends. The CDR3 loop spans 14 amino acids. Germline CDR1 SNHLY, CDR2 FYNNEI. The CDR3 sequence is CASSDPVDYYEQYF. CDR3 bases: TGTGCCAGCAGTGACCCGGTGGACTACTACGAGCAGTACTTC.

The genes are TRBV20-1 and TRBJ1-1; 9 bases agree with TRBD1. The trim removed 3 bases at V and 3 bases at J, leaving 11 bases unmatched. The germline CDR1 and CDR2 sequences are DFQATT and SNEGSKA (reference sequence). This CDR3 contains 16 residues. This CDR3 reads CSARDRDRVRDTEAFF. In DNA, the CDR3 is TGCAGTGCTAGGGACCGGGACAGGGTTAGGGACACTGAAGCTTTCTTT.

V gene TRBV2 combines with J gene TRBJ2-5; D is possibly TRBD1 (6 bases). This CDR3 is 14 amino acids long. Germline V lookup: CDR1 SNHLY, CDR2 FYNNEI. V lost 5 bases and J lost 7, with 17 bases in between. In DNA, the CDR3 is TGTGCCAGCAGTTGGGGGCCCGAAAGCCGGACCCAGTACTTC. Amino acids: CASSWGPESRTQYF.

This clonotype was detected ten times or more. The CDR3 protein is CASSPLGSYETQYF. CDR3 nucleotides: TGTGCCAGCTCACCGCTAGGATCGTACGAGACCCAGTACTTC. The gene calls are TRBV18 and TRBJ2-5; D is unresolved. The V and J ends lost 3 bases and 5 bases respectively, with 13 bases between them. Per germline, CDR1 KGHSH and CDR2 LQKENI. This CDR3 contains 14 residues.

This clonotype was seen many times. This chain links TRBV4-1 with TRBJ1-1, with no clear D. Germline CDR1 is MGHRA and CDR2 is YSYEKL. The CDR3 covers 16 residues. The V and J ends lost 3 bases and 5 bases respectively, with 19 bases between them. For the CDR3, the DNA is TGCGCCAGCAGCCAGGAAAAACATAGTGGGAGGACTGAAGCTTTCTTT. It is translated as CASSQEKHSGRTEAFF.

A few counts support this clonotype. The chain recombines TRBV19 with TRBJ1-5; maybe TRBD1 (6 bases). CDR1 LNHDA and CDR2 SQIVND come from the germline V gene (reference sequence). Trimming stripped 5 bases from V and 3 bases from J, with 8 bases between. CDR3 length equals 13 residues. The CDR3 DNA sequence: TGTGCCAGTAGTGGACAGCCCAATCAGCCCCAGCATTTT. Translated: CASSGQPNQPQHF.

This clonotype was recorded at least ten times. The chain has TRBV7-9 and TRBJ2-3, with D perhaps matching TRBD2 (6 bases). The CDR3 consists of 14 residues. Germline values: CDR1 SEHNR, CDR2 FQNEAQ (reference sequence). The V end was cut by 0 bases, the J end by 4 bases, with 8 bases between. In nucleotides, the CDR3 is TGTGCCAGCAGCTTAGCGTGGAGGGCAGATACGCAGTATTTT. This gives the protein CASSLAWRADTQYF.

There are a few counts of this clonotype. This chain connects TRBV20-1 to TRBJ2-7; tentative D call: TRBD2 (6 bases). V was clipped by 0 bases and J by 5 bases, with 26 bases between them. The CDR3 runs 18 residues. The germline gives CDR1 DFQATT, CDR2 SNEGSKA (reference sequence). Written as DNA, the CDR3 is TGCAGTGCTAGAGACCGCAATAAAGGCGCGGGGTTTCTGGACGAGCAGTACTTC. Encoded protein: CSARDRNKGAGFLDEQYF.

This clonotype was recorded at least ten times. CDR3 bases: TGTGCCAGCAGTCTGGACGGACTTTATAGCAATCAGCCCCAGCATTTT. Translating gives CASSLDGLYSNQPQHF. The rearrangement links TRBV6-2 or TRBV6-3 to TRBJ1-5, with D hard to call. Germline V CDR1 and CDR2: MNHEY, SVGEGT. The length of the CDR3 is 16 residues. V lost 5 bases, J lost 0 bases, and 14 bases lay in between.

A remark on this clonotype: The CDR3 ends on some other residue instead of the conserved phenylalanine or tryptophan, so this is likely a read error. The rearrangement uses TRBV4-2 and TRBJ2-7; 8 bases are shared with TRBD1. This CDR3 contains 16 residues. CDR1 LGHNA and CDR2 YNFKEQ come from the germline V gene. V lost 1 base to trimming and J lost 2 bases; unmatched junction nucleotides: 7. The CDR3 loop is CASSQVSTDRAYEQYI. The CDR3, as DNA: TGTGCCAGCAGCCAAGTCTCCACGGACAGGGCCTACGAGCAGTACATC.